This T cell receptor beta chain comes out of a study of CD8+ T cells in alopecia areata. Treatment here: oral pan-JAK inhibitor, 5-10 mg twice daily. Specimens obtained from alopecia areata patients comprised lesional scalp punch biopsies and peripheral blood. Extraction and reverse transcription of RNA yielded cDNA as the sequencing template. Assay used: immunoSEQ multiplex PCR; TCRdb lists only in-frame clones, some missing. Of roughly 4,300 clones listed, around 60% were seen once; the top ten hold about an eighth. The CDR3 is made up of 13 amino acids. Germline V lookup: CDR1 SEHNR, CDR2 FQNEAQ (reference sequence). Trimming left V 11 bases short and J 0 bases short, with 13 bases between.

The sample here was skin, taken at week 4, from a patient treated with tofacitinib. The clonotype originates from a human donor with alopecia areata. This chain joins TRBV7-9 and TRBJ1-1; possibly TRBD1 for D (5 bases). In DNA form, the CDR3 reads TGTGCCGCGGGTGCAGGGCTGAACACTGAAGCTTTCTTT. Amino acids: CAAGAGLNTEAFF.